This T cell receptor (beta chain) was obtained from a study of cytomegalovirus exposure and HLA in healthy donors. General study findings and limits: The authors listed roughly 150 TCR beta chains as cytomegalovirus-associated.

A remark on this clone: No antigen is known for it.

Germline assignment: CDR1 GTSNPN and CDR2 SVGIG (reference sequence). The CDR3 length is 12 residues. V was clipped by 3 bases and J by 2 bases, with 8 bases between them. 13 Jbeta primers and 60 Vbeta primers were used for the PCR. Profiled with immunoSEQ multiplex PCR; TCRdb holds only in-frame clones, not every one. Of 75,000 to 100,000 clones listed, over 75% were seen once; the top ten hold over 3%. Sequencing was done on a sample of PBMCs. The gene calls are TRBV30 and TRBJ2-7; D is possibly TRBD2 (5 bases). This clonotype was obtained from a man aged 35 to 55 in good health and CMV-seronegative. DNA of the CDR3: TGTGCCTGGAGGGGGAGCCCCTACGAGCAGTACTTC. This encodes CAWRGSPYEQYF.